A single sample is the source of the 27 T cell receptor beta chains below, sequenced in a study of cytomegalovirus exposure and HLA in healthy donors. The primer mix had 60 Vbeta and 13 Jbeta primers. TCRdb's copy holds only in-frame clones and misses some; the assay was immunoSEQ multiplex PCR. The sample records 140,000 to 150,000 clones, just under 75% being singletons. What was sequenced was PBMCs. These receptors all stem from a woman younger than 35 in good health and CMV-seronegative.

V is TRBV4-1 and J is TRBJ1-5, with 9 bases that match TRBD1. The J segment lost 7 bases and the V segment lost 2 bases, leaving 9 bases of the junction unmatched. Germline CDR1 is MGHRA and CDR2 is YSYEKL. The CDR3 spans 16 residues. CDR3 sequence (DNA): TGCGCCAGCAGCCAACCTGGCTGGGACAGGGACCAGCCCCAGCATTTT. This encodes CASSQPGWDRDQPQHF.

CDR3 nucleotides: TGCGCCAGCAGCTTAGGGGACAGGGCCCAAGAGACCCAGTACTTC. Its protein product is CASSLGDRAQETQYF. The genes are TRBV5-1 and TRBJ2-5; 9 bases map to TRBD1. In germline, CDR1 is SGHRS, CDR2 YFSETQ. This CDR3 is built from 15 residues. The V gene end was trimmed by 2 bases and the J gene end by 1 base; junction bases not matched to a gene: 3.

CDR3 loop: CASRQGRPPLYGYTF. DNA for the CDR3: TGTGCCAGCAGACAGGGGCGCCCACCCCTCTATGGCTACACCTTC. V usage is TRBV5-8 and J usage is TRBJ1-2; 7 nucleotides align to TRBD1. V shed 5 bases and J 4 bases; nucleotides not matched to a gene: 11. CDR1 is SGHTS, CDR2 YDEGEE, per germline. The length of the CDR3 is 15 residues.

Worth noting for this clone: The DNA is omitted, as the CDR3 cannot be located on it reliably, and the CDR3 follows TCRdb's listing. This chain links TRBV7-6 with TRBJ2-3; the DNA was not used to check the table's D call, TRBD2. The V gene's germline CDR1 is SGHVS and CDR2 FNYEAQ. The CDR3 sequence runs 15 residues, both termini included. The CDR3: CASSSLFGEGDTQYF.

The V call is TRBV28, the J call TRBJ2-7; 7 positions match TRBD1. Germline CDR1 and CDR2: MDHEN and SYDVKM. Trimming at V came to 6 bases and at J to 1 base, leaving 12 bases not matched to a gene. The CDR3 runs 16 residues. Here the CDR3 DNA reads TGTGCCAGCAGCCCAAGGACAGGCTCTCCTTCCTACGAGCAGTACTTC. This codes for CASSPRTGSPSYEQYF.

The chain links TRBV11-3 to TRBJ1-1, with 8 bases that match TRBD1. This CDR3 spans 14 amino acids. Germline V lookup: CDR1 SGHNT, CDR2 YENEEA. The V and J ends lost 5 bases and 5 bases, in that order; junction bases with no gene match: 7. CDR3 nucleotides: TGTGCCAGCAGCCCAAGACAGGGGAGGACTGAAGCTTTCTTT. It translates to CASSPRQGRTEAFF.

The chain combines TRBV10-3 with TRBJ1-5; 9 bases line up with TRBD1. Germline lookup yields CDR1 ENHRY and CDR2 SYGVKD. J gave up 3 bases and V 2 bases, and 2 bases lay outside the gene matches. This CDR3 is 15 amino acids long. CDR3 region: CAISERDRANQPQHF. DNA for the CDR3: TGTGCCATCAGTGAGAGGGACAGGGCCAATCAGCCCCAGCATTTT.

This clone came up a few times. The chain couples TRBV11-2 to TRBJ2-5; 9 bases are a match to TRBD1. V was clipped by 5 bases and J by 5 bases; unmatched bases: 9. CDR1 is SGHAT, CDR2 FQNNGV, per germline. The CDR3 is 15 residues long. The CDR3 loop reads CASSQPQGAVETQYF. The CDR3 DNA follows: TGTGCCAGCAGCCAACCACAGGGGGCTGTTGAGACCCAGTACTTC.

The sample holds a few counts of this clone. This rearrangement joins TRBV14 to TRBJ2-7, with 10 nucleotides matching TRBD1. J lost 6 bases, V lost 2 bases, and 4 bases had no gene match. Germline CDR1 and CDR2: SGHDN and FVKESK. The CDR3 has 14 amino acids. The CDR3 protein is CASSQRDRGFEQYF. In DNA, the CDR3 is TGTGCCAGCAGCCAAAGGGACAGGGGTTTCGAGCAGTACTTC.

There are a few counts of this clone. The V and J genes are TRBV5-1 and TRBJ1-4; 10 bases are shared with TRBD1. Trimming took 3 bases from V and 6 from J; bases not matched to a gene: 5. The CDR3 runs to 15 residues. The germline gives CDR1 SGHRS, CDR2 YFSETQ. CDR3 bases: TGCGCCAGCAGCTCGACAGGGGGCGAACATGAAAAACTGTTTTTT. Amino acid sequence: CASSSTGGEHEKLFF. Together with reference TRBV5-1 and TRBJ1-4, the CDR3 gives the full variable domain: KAGVTQTPRYLIKTRGQQVTLSCSPISGHRSVSWYQQTPGQGLQFLFEYFSETQRNKGNFPGRFSGRQFSNSRSEMNVSTLELGDSALYLCASSSTGGEHEKLFFGSGTQLSVL.

This clone was counted only a few times. The chain combines TRBV29-1 with TRBJ1-2, with 9 nucleotides matching TRBD1. Germline trimming cut 7 bases from V and 4 bases from J; bases unmatched to any gene: 7. The CDR3 contains 13 residues. Germline CDR1 reads SQVTM; CDR2 reads ANQGSEA. The chain's CDR3 is CSAPGQGSYGYTF. The DNA of the CDR3 is TGCAGCGCCCCGGGACAGGGTTCCTATGGCTACACCTTC.

This chain connects TRBV28 to TRBJ2-7, with 7 nucleotides matching TRBD1. The germline V gene encodes CDR1 MDHEN and CDR2 SYDVKM. The CDR3 spans 15 residues. V lost 1 base to trimming and J lost 5 bases; unmatched junction nucleotides: 8. The CDR3 nucleotides read TGTGCCAGCAGTTTATCTGACAGGGAGAAACACGAGCAGTACTTC. This gives the protein CASSLSDREKHEQYF.

The chain recombines TRBV18 with TRBJ2-5, with 7 bases identical to TRBD1. Germline V gives CDR1 KGHSH, CDR2 LQKENI. J gave up 2 bases and V 4 bases, and 1 base lay outside the gene matches. The CDR3 has 13 residues. The CDR3 loop is CASSRQGQETQYF. CDR3 bases: TGTGCCAGCTCACGACAGGGTCAAGAGACCCAGTACTTC. Complete variable domain (other parts from reference TRBV18 and TRBJ2-5): NAGVMQNPRHLVRRRGQEARLRCSPMKGHSHVYWYRQLPEEGLKFMVYLQKENIIDESGMPKERFSAEFPKEGPSILRIQQVVRGDSAAYFCASSRQGQETQYFGPGTRLLVL.

J is TRBJ2-3 and V is TRBV9, with 9 bases lining up with TRBD2. CDR3 length: 17 residues. V shed 0 bases, J shed 4 bases, and the junction held 9 bases outside the gene matches. Per the germline V gene, CDR1 is SGDLS and CDR2 is YYNGEE. The CDR3: CASSVARRLAESDTQYF. The DNA for the CDR3 is TGTGCCAGCAGCGTAGCTCGGCGACTAGCGGAATCAGATACGCAGTATTTT.

The chain joins TRBV7-9 to TRBJ1-1; TRBD1 agrees at 7 bases. Germline loops: CDR1 SEHNR, CDR2 FQNEAQ (reference sequence). J was trimmed by 0 bases and V by 6 bases; bases with no gene match: 4. The CDR3 consists of 14 residues. The CDR3 sequence: CASRLGQMNTEAFF. The DNA of the CDR3 is TGTGCCAGCAGGTTGGGACAGATGAACACTGAAGCTTTCTTT.

This chain connects TRBV7-9 to TRBJ1-1, with 8 positions matching TRBD1. J lost 3 bases, V lost 0 bases, and 3 bases had no gene match. The CDR3 covers 15 residues. In germline, CDR1 is SEHNR, CDR2 FQNEAQ (reference sequence). CDR3 nucleotides: TGTGCCAGCAGCTTAGCACAGGGGGAGGACACTGAAGCTTTCTTT. It encodes CASSLAQGEDTEAFF.

This clone was recorded once. V usage is TRBV6-1 and J usage is TRBJ2-5; no definite D call. This CDR3 region has 14 residues. The germline CDR1 and CDR2 sequences are MNHNS and SASEGT. V lost 3 bases and J 7 bases, leaving 15 bases between the germline ends. The CDR3 DNA is TGTGCCAGCAGTGATGTCAGCCCCCCAGGGACCCAGTACTTC. Encoded protein: CASSDVSPPGTQYF.

The chain carries TRBV5-1 and TRBJ1-3; 7 nucleotides agree with TRBD1. The CDR3 runs to 15 residues. Per germline, CDR1 SGHRS and CDR2 YFSETQ. With V trimmed by 4 bases and J by 2 bases, 6 bases remained unmatched. The CDR3 DNA reads TGCGCCAGCAGCGTTACAGGGGTGGCTGGAAACACCATATATTTT. The encoded protein is CASSVTGVAGNTIYF.

Only one count was recorded for this clone. V and J are TRBV7-2 and TRBJ1-1; TRBD1 matches at 10 bases. V was pared by 2 bases and J by 10 bases, with 16 bases of the junction left unmatched. CDR3 length: 17 residues. In germline, CDR1 is SGHTA, CDR2 FQGNSA. The CDR3 spells CASSLQVTGGDYGGAFF. For the CDR3, the DNA is TGTGCCAGCAGCTTACAAGTGACAGGGGGCGATTACGGTGGAGCTTTCTTT.

This rearrangement joins TRBV9 to TRBJ1-2; 9 nucleotides agree with TRBD1. This CDR3 is built from 12 residues. CDR1 is SGDLS and CDR2 is YYNGEE in the germline V gene. V dropped 3 bases and J dropped 8; count of bases not matched to a gene: 2. The CDR3 DNA reads TGTGCCAGCAGCGCGGACAGGGGCGGCTACACCTTC. It specifies CASSADRGGYTF.

The rearrangement links TRBV28 to TRBJ2-1; TRBD2 agrees at 11 bases. V trimming: 1 base; J trimming: 1 base; junction bases outside the gene matches: 0. Germline CDR1 MDHEN, CDR2 SYDVKM. The CDR3 is made up of 16 amino acids. CDR3: CASSLSSGGSYNEQFF. In DNA, the CDR3 is TGTGCCAGCAGTTTATCTAGCGGGGGGTCCTACAATGAGCAGTTCTTC.

The gene calls are TRBV18 and TRBJ2-1; TRBD2 matches at 9 bases. The CDR3 has 17 amino acids. The germline V gene encodes CDR1 KGHSH and CDR2 LQKENI. The junction had 8 bases not matched to a gene; V was cut back by 1 base and J by 4 bases. The CDR3 region is CASSPRTSSGRYNEQFF. CDR3 coding DNA: TGTGCCAGCTCACCACGAACTTCCAGCGGGAGGTACAATGAGCAGTTCTTC.

V usage is TRBV4-1 and J usage is TRBJ2-1, with 13 nucleotides matching TRBD2. Germline CDR1 and CDR2: MGHRA and YSYEKL. This CDR3 comprises 15 residues. V shed 6 bases and J 8 bases; nucleotides not matched to a gene: 7. CDR3 bases: TGCGCCAGCAGTCCGGGACTAGCGGGGTCCCATGAGCAGTTCTTC. Translation gives CASSPGLAGSHEQFF.

This clone was observed a single time. V is TRBV27 and J is TRBJ2-7; 8 bases match TRBD1. The CDR3 loop spans 15 amino acids. J gave up 2 bases and V 2 bases, and 5 bases lay outside the gene matches. Germline V gives CDR1 MNHEY, CDR2 SMNVEV (reference sequence). CDR3 nucleotides: TGTGCCAGCAGTTTACAGGGGGCTCCGGCCTACGAGCAGTACGTC. Amino acid sequence: CASSLQGAPAYEQYV.

This chain joins TRBV6-6 and TRBJ2-4; the D gene is possibly TRBD2 (5 bases). Germline assignment: CDR1 MNHNY and CDR2 SVGAGI (reference sequence). The CDR3 has 12 amino acids. The V and J ends lost 0 bases and 13 bases respectively, with 10 bases between them. CDR3 region: CASSYSNGEQYF. CDR3 sequence (DNA): TGTGCCAGCAGTTACTCGAACGGGGAACAGTACTTC.

This clone was found once. This chain connects TRBV5-5 to TRBJ2-5; D is possibly TRBD1 (6 bases). The J call is in doubt because the DNA end fits TRBJ2-7 better. CDR1 and CDR2 from the germline V gene are SGHKS and YYEKEE (reference sequence). The CDR3 contains 15 residues. The CDR3 here is CASSSPTGYQDEQYF. DNA for the CDR3: TGTGCCAGCAGCTCCCCAACAGGGTACCAGGACGAGCAGTACTTC.

The chain links TRBV5-5 to TRBJ2-7; TRBD1 agrees at 7 bases. The CDR3 sequence is 14 residues long. V shed 5 bases, J shed 0 bases, and the junction held 5 bases outside the gene matches. Germline V gene data show CDR1 as SGHKS and CDR2 as YYEKEE (reference sequence). The CDR3 loop reads CASRTGQSSYEQYF. CDR3 coding DNA: TGTGCCAGCAGAACGGGACAGAGCTCCTACGAGCAGTACTTC.